Included here is one TCR beta chain sequence, with context. Its target is not known. After isolation, RNA underwent reverse transcription to generate cDNA as the sequencing template. Measured with immunoSEQ multiplex PCR; TCRdb has only the in-frame clones, and not every one. The repertoire holds 200,000 to 250,000 clones, with 66% as singletons. Treatment meaning: oral pan-JAK inhibitor, 5-10 mg twice daily. This entry comes from a study of CD8+ T cells in alopecia areata. Findings and limits, study-wide: TCRs were shared less clearly across patients than in mice, possibly for HLA-related reasons.

Trimming cost V 0 bases and J 4 bases, with 6 bases left between them. Germline values: CDR1 LGHNA, CDR2 YSLEER. The CDR3 runs to 13 residues. The sequence was obtained from a human donor with alopecia areata. This chain joins TRBV4-3 and TRBJ1-1; D gene unclear. The sample here was CD4+ T cells sorted from blood, taken at approximately week 42, from a patient treated with tofacitinib. CDR3: CASSQDLATEAFF. The CDR3 DNA is TGCGCCAGCAGCCAAGATTTGGCCACTGAAGCTTTCTTT.